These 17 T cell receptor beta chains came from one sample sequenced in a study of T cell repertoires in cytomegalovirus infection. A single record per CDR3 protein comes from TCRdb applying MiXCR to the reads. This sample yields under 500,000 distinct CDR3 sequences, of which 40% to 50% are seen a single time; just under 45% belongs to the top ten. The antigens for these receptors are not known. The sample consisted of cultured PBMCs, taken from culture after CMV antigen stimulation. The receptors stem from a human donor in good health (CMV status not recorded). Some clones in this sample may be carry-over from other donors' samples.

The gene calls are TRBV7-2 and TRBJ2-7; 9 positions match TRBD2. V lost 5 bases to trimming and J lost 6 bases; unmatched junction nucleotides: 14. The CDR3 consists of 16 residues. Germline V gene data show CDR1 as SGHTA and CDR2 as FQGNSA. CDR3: CASSLGTPGLAGEQYF. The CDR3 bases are TGTGCCAGCAGCCTGGGGACACCGGGACTAGCTGGCGAGCAGTACTTC.

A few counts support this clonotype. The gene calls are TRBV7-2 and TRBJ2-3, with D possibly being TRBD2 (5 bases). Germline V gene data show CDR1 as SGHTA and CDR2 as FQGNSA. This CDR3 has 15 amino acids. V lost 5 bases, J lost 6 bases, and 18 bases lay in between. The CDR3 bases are TGTGCCAGCAGCCCGCCCCTAGCTACCCCCGATACGCAGTATTTT. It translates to CASSPPLATPDTQYF.

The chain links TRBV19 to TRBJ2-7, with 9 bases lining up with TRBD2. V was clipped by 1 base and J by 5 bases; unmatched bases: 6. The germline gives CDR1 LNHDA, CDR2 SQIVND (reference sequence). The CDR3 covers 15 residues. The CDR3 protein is CASSIVAGVADEQYF. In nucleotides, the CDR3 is TGTGCCAGTAGTATAGTAGCGGGAGTCGCGGACGAGCAGTACTTC.

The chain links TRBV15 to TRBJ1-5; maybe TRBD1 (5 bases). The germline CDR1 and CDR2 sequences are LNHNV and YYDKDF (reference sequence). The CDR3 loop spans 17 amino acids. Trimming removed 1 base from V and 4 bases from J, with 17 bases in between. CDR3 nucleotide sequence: TGTGCCACCAGCAGAGTATTCGGGGCGAAGAGAAATCAGCCCCAGCATTTT. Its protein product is CATSRVFGAKRNQPQHF.

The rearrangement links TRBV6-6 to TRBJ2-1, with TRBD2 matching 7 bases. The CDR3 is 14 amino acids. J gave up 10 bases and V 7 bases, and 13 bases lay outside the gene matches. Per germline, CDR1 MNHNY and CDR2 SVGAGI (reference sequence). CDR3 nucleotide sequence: TGTGCCAGCATGGGGGGAGGGCCGGTAGGGGAGCAGTTCTTC. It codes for CASMGGGPVGEQFF.

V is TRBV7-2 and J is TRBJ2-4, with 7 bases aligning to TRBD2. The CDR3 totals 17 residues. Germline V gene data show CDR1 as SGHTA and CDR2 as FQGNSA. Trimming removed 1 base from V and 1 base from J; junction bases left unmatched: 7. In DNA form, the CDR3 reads TGTGCCAGCAGCTTAGGGGGGGGGGGTAACGCCAAAAACATTCAGTACTTC. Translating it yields CASSLGGGGNAKNIQYF.

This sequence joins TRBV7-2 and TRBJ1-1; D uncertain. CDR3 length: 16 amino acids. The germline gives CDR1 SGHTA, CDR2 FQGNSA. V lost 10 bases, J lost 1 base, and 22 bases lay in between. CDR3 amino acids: CATIPPAGPENTEAFF. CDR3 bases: TGTGCCACAATCCCCCCCGCTGGACCCGAGAACACTGAAGCTTTCTTT. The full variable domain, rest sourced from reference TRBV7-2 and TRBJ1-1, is GAGVSQSPSNKVTEKGKDVELRCDPISGHTALYWYRQSLGQGLEFLIYFQGNSAPDKSGLPSDRFSAERTGGSVSTLTIQRTQQEDSAVYLCATIPPAGPENTEAFFGQGTRLTVV.

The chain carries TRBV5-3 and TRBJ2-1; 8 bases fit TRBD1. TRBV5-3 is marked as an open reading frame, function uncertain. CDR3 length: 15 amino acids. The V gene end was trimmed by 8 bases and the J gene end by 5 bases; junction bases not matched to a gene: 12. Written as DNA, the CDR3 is TGTGCCAGCAGCAACTCCGGGACAGGTAACAATGAGCAGTTCTTC. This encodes CASSNSGTGNNEQFF.

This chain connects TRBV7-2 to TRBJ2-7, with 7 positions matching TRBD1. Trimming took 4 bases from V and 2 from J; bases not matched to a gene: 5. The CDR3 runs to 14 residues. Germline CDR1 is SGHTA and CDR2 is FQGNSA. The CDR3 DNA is TGTGCCAGCAGCTACCCGACAGGGACCTACGAGCAGTACTTC. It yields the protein CASSYPTGTYEQYF.

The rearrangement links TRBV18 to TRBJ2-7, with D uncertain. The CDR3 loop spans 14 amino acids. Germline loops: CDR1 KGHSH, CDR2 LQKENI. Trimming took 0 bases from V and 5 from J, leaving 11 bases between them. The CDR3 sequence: CASSPPVRENEQYF. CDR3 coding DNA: TGTGCCAGCTCACCACCGGTGAGAGAGAACGAGCAGTACTTC.

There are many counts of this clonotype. The CDR3, as DNA: TGTGCCAGCAGCTCGGGACTAGCGCTCTCCGGTACGCAGTATTTT. This gives the protein CASSSGLALSGTQYF. The chain couples TRBV7-2 to TRBJ2-3, with 10 bases fitting TRBD2. The CDR3 covers 15 residues. Per the germline V gene, CDR1 is SGHTA and CDR2 is FQGNSA. The trim removed 4 bases at V and 8 bases at J, leaving 9 bases unmatched.

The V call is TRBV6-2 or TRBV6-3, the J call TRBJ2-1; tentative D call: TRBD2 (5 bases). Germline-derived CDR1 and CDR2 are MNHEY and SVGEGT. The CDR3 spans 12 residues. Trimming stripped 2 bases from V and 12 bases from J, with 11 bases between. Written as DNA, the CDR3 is TGTGCCAGCAGTTACACGGCCAGCGGGCAGTTCTTC. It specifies CASSYTASGQFF.

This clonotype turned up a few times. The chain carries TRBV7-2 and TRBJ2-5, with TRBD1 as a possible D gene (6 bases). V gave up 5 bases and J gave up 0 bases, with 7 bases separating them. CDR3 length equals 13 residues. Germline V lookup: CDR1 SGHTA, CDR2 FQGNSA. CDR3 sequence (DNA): TGTGCCAGCAGCAGGGGGTACCAAGAGACCCAGTACTTC. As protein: CASSRGYQETQYF.

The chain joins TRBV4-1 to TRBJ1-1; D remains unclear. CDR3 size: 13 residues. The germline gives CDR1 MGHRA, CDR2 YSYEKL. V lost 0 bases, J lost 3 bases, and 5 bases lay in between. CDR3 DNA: TGCGCCAGCAGCCAAGATTTGGACACTGAAGCTTTCTTT. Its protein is CASSQDLDTEAFF.

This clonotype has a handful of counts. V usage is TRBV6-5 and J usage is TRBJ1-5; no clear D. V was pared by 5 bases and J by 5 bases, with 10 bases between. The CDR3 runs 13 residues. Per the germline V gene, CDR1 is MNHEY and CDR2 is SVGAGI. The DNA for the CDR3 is TGTGCCAGCAGTCGAGGGCCCCATCAGCCCCAGCATTTT. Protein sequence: CASSRGPHQPQHF.

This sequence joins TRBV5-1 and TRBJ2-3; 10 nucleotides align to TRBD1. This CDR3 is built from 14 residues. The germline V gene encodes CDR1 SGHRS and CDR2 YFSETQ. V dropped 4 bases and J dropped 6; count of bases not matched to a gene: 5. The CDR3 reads CASSPGTGVDTQYF. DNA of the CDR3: TGCGCCAGCAGCCCGGGGACAGGGGTGGATACGCAGTATTTT.

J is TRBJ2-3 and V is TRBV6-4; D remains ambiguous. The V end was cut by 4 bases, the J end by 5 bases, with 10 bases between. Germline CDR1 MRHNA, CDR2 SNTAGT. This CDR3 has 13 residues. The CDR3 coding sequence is TGTGCCAGCAGTGTCCAAGGGAAAGATACGCAGTATTTT. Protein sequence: CASSVQGKDTQYF.